This TCR beta chain appears in the sequencing data of a study of PD-1 blockade in classical Hodgkin lymphoma. V shed 4 bases and J shed 4 bases, with 8 bases lying between them. The CDR3 spans 12 residues. Germline V CDR1 and CDR2: SQVTM, ANQGSEA. Time point of the sample: cycle 4 day 1 (C4D1), after more than five weeks of nivolumab. Each patient experienced a relapse that followed autologous stem cell transplantation, and brentuximab vedotin exposure varied. Measured with immunoSEQ multiplex PCR; TCRdb has only the in-frame clones, and not every one. The sample records tens of thousands of clones, 90% being singletons.

V usage is TRBV29-1 and J usage is TRBJ2-1; D not certain. The sample in question was peripheral blood mononuclear cells (PBMCs), obtained before the fourth cycle of nivolumab. This clonotype was obtained from a human donor with classical Hodgkin lymphoma. The CDR3 DNA reads as TGCAGCGTTGTACTCGGGTACAATGAGCAGTTCTTC. Its translation: CSVVLGYNEQFF.